This TCR beta chain was profiled in a study of blood T cell repertoires in COVID-19. Germline-derived CDR1 and CDR2 are LNHDA and SQIVND (reference sequence). J was trimmed by 6 bases and V by 6 bases; bases with no gene match: 7. The CDR3 loop spans 13 amino acids. Clones were sequenced by immunoSEQ multiplex PCR, and TCRdb holds only the in-frame ones, with some missing. The sample comprises some 120,000 clones, over 70% of which are singletons, and approximately 0.76% rests with the top ten. The rearrangement joins TRBV19 to TRBJ2-7; TRBD1 aligns across 8 bases. The source material was peripheral blood. The receptor was derived from a woman aged 70 to 79 with acute or convalescent COVID-19. CDR3 amino acids: CASRNRGDGEQYF. The CDR3 region has the DNA TGTGCCAGTAGAAACAGGGGGGACGGCGAGCAGTACTTC.